This TCR beta chain was documented in a study of blood T cell repertoires in COVID-19. Trimming left V 4 bases short and J 3 bases short, with 7 bases between. The length of the CDR3 is 14 residues. Per germline, CDR1 PRHDT and CDR2 FYEKMQ (reference sequence). Here immunoSEQ multiplex PCR was the method, and the copy in TCRdb shows in-frame clones only, minus some. The data show over 300,000 clones, 70% to 90% seen once. The sample comprised PBMCs or T cells enriched from blood (not recorded which). The gene calls are TRBV13 and TRBJ1-6, with D unresolved. This TCR came from a woman in her twenties or thirties who had recovered from COVID-19. CDR3 sequence reads: CASSSRDYNSPLHF. The CDR3 nucleotides read TGTGCCAGCAGCTCGAGAGACTATAATTCACCCCTCCACTTT.